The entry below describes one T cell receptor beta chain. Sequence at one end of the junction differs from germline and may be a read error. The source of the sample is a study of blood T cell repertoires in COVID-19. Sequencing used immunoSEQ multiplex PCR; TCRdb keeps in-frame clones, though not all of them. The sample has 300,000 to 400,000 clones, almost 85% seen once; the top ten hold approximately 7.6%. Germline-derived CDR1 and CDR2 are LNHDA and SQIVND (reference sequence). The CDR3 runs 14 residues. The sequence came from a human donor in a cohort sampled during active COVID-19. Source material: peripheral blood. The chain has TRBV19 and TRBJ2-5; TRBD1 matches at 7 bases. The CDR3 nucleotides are TGTGCCAGCAGTAGTGGGACAGCCGGAGAGACCCAGTACTTC. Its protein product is CASSSGTAGETQYF.